This is a list of T cell receptor beta chains from one sample in a study of patients and donors after allogeneic stem cell transplantation. TCRdb used MiXCR to reprocess the RT-PCR reads, holding one entry per CDR3 protein. The table lists roughly 940,000 distinct CDR3 sequences, around 17% of them singletons, with around 6% in the top ten. Sequencing was done on a sample of blood, either unsorted or a sorted T cell fraction (not recorded which). All receptors come from a human donor who was either an allogeneic HSCT recipient or a stem cell or donor lymphocyte infusion donor (not recorded which). It is not recorded whose cells these are; they may come from a transplant donor. CDR3s include the opening cysteine and the closing phenylalanine or tryptophan. D genes are given only for firm matches. Some rows have no size entry. The others give once, few or many, or a class for an expanded clone.

size,V,D,J,CDR3,DNA
-,TRBV29-1,-,TRBJ1-1,CSVESRRPEAFF,TGCAGCGTTGAATCCCGGAGACCTGAAGCTTTCTTT
once,TRBV25-1,-,TRBJ1-6,CASSPGPELGLGNSPLHF,TGTGCCAGCTCACCGGGCCCCGAGCTAGGCCTGGGTAATTCACCCCTCCACTTT
-,TRBV29-1,-,TRBJ2-7,CSVEDRQASSYEQYF,TGCAGCGTTGAAGATCGACAGGCTAGCTCCTACGAGCAGTACTTC
-,TRBV4-2,-,TRBJ1-1,CASSQRRAQGKYTEAFF,TGTGCCAGCAGCCAAAGAAGGGCACAGGGAAAGTACACTGAAGCTTTCTTT
few,TRBV3-1,-,TRBJ2-7,CASSLTSDSSYEQYF,TGTGCCAGCAGCCTCACCTCAGATAGCTCCTACGAGCAGTACTTC
-,TRBV12-3/TRBV12-4,TRBD2,TRBJ2-5,CASSLQGGGATETQYF,TGTGCCAGCAGTTTACAGGGCGGGGGGGCCACAGAGACCCAGTACTTC
-,TRBV10-3,-,TRBJ1-6,CAINKDRENNSPLHF,TGTGCCATCAACAAGGACCGAGAAAATAATTCACCCCTCCACTTT
few,TRBV14,TRBD1,TRBJ1-2,CASSQMGQSYGYTF,TGTGCCAGCAGCCAGATGGGACAGAGCTATGGCTACACCTTC
-,TRBV11-2,TRBD1,TRBJ1-2,CASSRKTGTNYGYTF,TGTGCCAGCAGCCGAAAGACAGGGACTAACTATGGCTACACCTTC
few,TRBV29-1,-,TRBJ2-2,CSVEDRGQSNTGELFF,TGCAGCGTTGAAGATCGGGGGCAGTCGAACACCGGGGAGCTGTTTTTT
few,TRBV9,-,TRBJ2-5,CASSSTGGRAQETQYF,TGTGCCAGCAGCTCCACCGGAGGGCGGGCACAAGAGACCCAGTACTTC
-,TRBV20-1,TRBD2,TRBJ2-7,CSASRSSGRGYEQYF,TGCAGTGCTAGTAGATCTAGCGGGAGGGGCTACGAGCAGTACTTC
many,TRBV7-9,-,TRBJ1-1,CASSPGAGSRVEAFF,TGTGCCAGCAGCCCTGGTGCAGGGTCGAGGGTTGAAGCTTTCTTT
few,TRBV5-5,-,TRBJ1-4,CASSLVEGPNEKLFF,TGTGCCAGCAGCTTGGTCGAGGGTCCTAATGAAAAACTGTTTTTT
-,TRBV6-5,-,TRBJ2-1,CASSYPPGPNNEQFF,TGTGCCAGCAGTTACCCTCCGGGACCAAACAATGAGCAGTTCTTC
few,TRBV5-1,TRBD2,TRBJ2-5,CASSSWGLQETQYF,TGCGCCAGCAGCTCTTGGGGACTACAAGAGACCCAGTACTTC
few,TRBV5-1,TRBD2,TRBJ2-4,CASSAGTSGVQYF,TGCGCCAGCAGCGCCGGGACTAGCGGGGTTCAGTACTTC
-,TRBV7-2,-,TRBJ2-3,CASSLNEGQVLGDTQYF,TGTGCCAGCAGCTTAAATGAGGGGCAGGTCCTTGGGGATACGCAGTATTTT
few,TRBV2,-,TRBJ1-5,CASSGGQGSIQPQHF,TGTGCCAGCAGTGGAGGGCAGGGGAGTATTCAGCCCCAGCATTTT
many,TRBV25-1,-,TRBJ1-2,CASSDPGPYGYTF,TGTGCCAGCAGTGACCCAGGACCCTATGGCTACACCTTC
few,TRBV5-5,-,TRBJ1-6,CASSLLKDNSPLHF,TGTGCCAGCAGCTTATTAAAGGATAATTCACCCCTCCACTTT
many,TRBV6-5,-,TRBJ1-2,CASREGLDGYTF,TGTGCCAGCAGGGAGGGACTCGATGGCTACACCTTC
-,TRBV10-3,TRBD1,TRBJ2-7,CAIKGQGESEQYF,TGTGCCATCAAGGGACAGGGTGAATCCGAGCAGTACTTC
-,TRBV7-9,TRBD2,TRBJ2-1,CASSLPTSGGSYNEQFF,TGTGCCAGCAGCTTGCCGACTAGCGGGGGAAGCTACAATGAGCAGTTCTTC
-,TRBV9,TRBD2,TRBJ2-7,CASSPDRSGGPYLSYEQYF,TGTGCCAGCAGCCCGGACAGAAGCGGGGGGCCGTACCTCTCCTACGAGCAGTACTTC
few,TRBV29-1,TRBD2,TRBJ2-2,CSVGLGGVNTGELFF,TGCAGCGTTGGTCTGGGGGGGGTGAACACCGGGGAGCTGTTTTTT
-,TRBV5-1,-,TRBJ2-3,CASTPQGASTDTQYF,TGCGCCAGCACCCCCCAGGGAGCCTCCACAGATACGCAGTATTTT
-,TRBV28,-,TRBJ2-2,CASRSQLGPGELFF,TGTGCCAGCAGATCACAGCTCGGTCCCGGGGAGCTGTTTTTT
few,TRBV20-1,-,TRBJ1-1,CSADTRIKNTEAFF,TGCAGTGCTGATACCAGAATAAAGAACACTGAAGCTTTCTTT
many,TRBV12-3/TRBV12-4,TRBD2,TRBJ2-2,CASSMAGGRTGELFF,TGTGCCAGCAGTATGGCGGGGGGTCGAACCGGGGAGCTGTTTTTT
few,TRBV7-8,-,TRBJ1-2,CASSPGPNLNYGYTF,TGTGCCAGCAGCCCCGGGCCGAACCTTAACTATGGCTACACCTTC
few,TRBV7-9,-,TRBJ2-1,CASSYSGWAVEQFF,TGTGCCAGCAGCTACTCGGGTTGGGCAGTTGAGCAGTTCTTC
-,TRBV12-3/TRBV12-4,-,TRBJ1-5,CASRKGRDNQPQHF,TGTGCCAGCAGGAAGGGACGGGACAATCAGCCCCAGCATTTT
many,TRBV9,-,TRBJ2-3,CASSAHPGESTDTQYF,TGTGCCAGCAGCGCTCACCCCGGGGAGTCAACAGATACGCAGTATTTT
few,TRBV5-1,TRBD1,TRBJ2-3,CASSISGGDTQYF,TGCGCCAGCAGCATCTCAGGGGGCGATACGCAGTATTTT
-,TRBV24-1,TRBD2,TRBJ2-1,CATSDPGLAGSAYNEQFF,TGTGCCACCAGTGACCCGGGACTAGCGGGATCGGCCTACAATGAGCAGTTCTTC
-,TRBV12-3/TRBV12-4,-,TRBJ2-1,CASSFGLGGEFF,TGTGCCAGCAGTTTTGGGCTGGGGGGAGAGTTCTTC
-,TRBV9,-,TRBJ2-3,CASSAFRSFTDTQYF,TGTGCCAGCAGCGCCTTCAGGAGCTTCACAGATACGCAGTATTTT
-,TRBV19,-,TRBJ1-1,CASSIYLDSEAFF,TGTGCCAGTAGTATATACCTTGACAGTGAAGCTTTCTTT
once,TRBV5-4,-,TRBJ1-1,CASSLSYRHEAFF,TGTGCCAGCAGCTTAAGTTACAGACATGAAGCTTTCTTT